The 16 T cell receptor beta chains in this list originate from one sample, sequenced in a study of CD8+ T cells in alopecia areata. The authors extracted RNA and reverse transcribed it into cDNA as the sequencing template. Clones were sequenced by immunoSEQ multiplex PCR, and TCRdb holds only the in-frame ones, with some missing. The sample consists of more than 95,000 clones, about 51% of them appearing once. The specimen sequenced was NKG2D-low CD8+ T cells sorted from blood. These receptors were collected from a human donor with alopecia areata.

This chain uses TRBV27 with TRBJ1-2, with D maybe TRBD1 (6 bases). Trimming pared 4 bases from V and 7 bases from J, leaving 16 bases between. In germline, CDR1 is MNHEY, CDR2 SMNVEV (reference sequence). The length of the CDR3 is 14 residues. CDR3 nucleotides: TGTGCCAGCAGTTCGGGGGGCGGGTATAGTGGCTACACCTTC. It specifies CASSSGGGYSGYTF.

The chain recombines TRBV29-1 with TRBJ2-6; 12 bases match TRBD1. This CDR3 has 16 amino acids. CDR1 is SQVTM and CDR2 is ANQGSEA in the germline V gene. Trimming removed 4 bases from V and 1 base from J; junction bases left unmatched: 2. The CDR3 loop is CSVAGQGASGANVLTF. CDR3 in DNA: TGCAGCGTTGCGGGACAGGGGGCTTCTGGGGCCAACGTCCTGACTTTC.

V usage is TRBV29-1 and J usage is TRBJ1-1; D not resolved. There are 8 residues in the CDR3. With 8 bases removed from V and 6 bases from J, the gap between germline ends came to 4 bases. Looked up from germline, CDR1 is SQVTM and CDR2 is ANQGSEA. The CDR3 loop reads CSISEAFF. CDR3 nucleotides: TGCAGCATCTCTGAAGCTTTCTTT.

This clone was recorded a few times. The J gene is TRBJ2-3, the V gene TRBV19; TRBD2 aligns across 12 bases. The CDR3 totals 16 residues. The germline gives CDR1 LNHDA, CDR2 SQIVND (reference sequence). With V trimmed by 4 bases and J by 4 bases, 6 bases remained unmatched. For the CDR3, the DNA is TGTGCCAGTAGTACCCCTAGCGGGGGGGCAGCAGATACGCAGTATTTT. It yields the protein CASSTPSGGAADTQYF. Full variable domain (remainder filled in from reference TRBV19 and TRBJ2-3): DGGITQSPKYLFRKEGQNVTLSCEQNLNHDAMYWYRQDPGQGLRLIYYSQIVNDFQKGDIAEGYSVSREKKESFPLTVTSAQKNPTAFYLCASSTPSGGAADTQYFGPGTRLTVL.

This clone was picked up a small number of times. This rearrangement joins TRBV14 to TRBJ2-1; 12 bases align to TRBD2. The V segment lost 4 bases and the J segment 12 bases; nucleotides outside the gene matches: 7. This CDR3 has 14 amino acids. Germline CDR1 is SGHDN and CDR2 is FVKESK. The CDR3 region is CASSPNGLAGRQFF. CDR3 nucleotides: TGTGCCAGCAGCCCCAACGGACTAGCGGGGAGGCAGTTCTTC.

This rearrangement joins TRBV29-1 to TRBJ1-2; D remains ambiguous. Trimming removed 2 bases from V and 4 bases from J, with 17 bases in between. This CDR3 contains 15 residues. Germline lookup yields CDR1 SQVTM and CDR2 ANQGSEA. The CDR3, as DNA: TGCAGCGTTGAATATTTCAGAGAGGGCTTCTATGGCTACACCTTC. Translating it yields CSVEYFREGFYGYTF. The complete variable domain, with remaining parts taken from reference TRBV29-1 and TRBJ1-2, reads SAVISQKPSRDICQRGTSLTIQCQVDSQVTMMFWYRQQPGQSLTLIATANQGSEATYESGFVIDKFPISRPNLTFSTLTVSNMSPEDSSIYLCSVEYFREGFYGYTFGSGTRLTVV.

The chain recombines TRBV4-1 with TRBJ2-7; D is possibly TRBD1 (6 bases). V was pared by 1 base and J by 4 bases, with 11 bases between. Germline lookup yields CDR1 MGHRA and CDR2 YSYEKL. CDR3 size: 14 residues. CDR3 residues: CASSQGQVVYEQYF. The DNA for the CDR3 is TGCGCCAGCAGCCAAGGACAGGTGGTGTACGAGCAGTACTTC.

V gene TRBV15 combines with J gene TRBJ1-6, with unresolved D. The germline V gene encodes CDR1 LNHNV and CDR2 YYDKDF (reference sequence). The length of the CDR3 is 12 residues. V was cut by 3 bases and J by 10 bases, with 7 bases left in between. CDR3 protein: CATSSSGSPLHF. The CDR3, as DNA: TGTGCCACCAGCAGCTCGGGCTCACCCCTCCACTTT.

This clone has more than one count but fewer than ten. The rearrangement uses TRBV30 and TRBJ2-1; 8 nucleotides match TRBD2. V lost 4 bases, J lost 5 bases, and 13 bases stayed unmatched. The CDR3 runs to 16 residues. Germline loops: CDR1 GTSNPN, CDR2 SVGIG (reference sequence). Written as DNA, the CDR3 is TGTGCCTGGAACGCTATAGCGGGGTCATCCCACAATGAGCAGTTCTTC. Its protein product is CAWNAIAGSSHNEQFF.

The V gene is TRBV27, the J gene TRBJ1-6, with 8 bases fitting TRBD1. With V trimmed by 5 bases and J by 16 bases, 4 bases remained unmatched. The germline gives CDR1 MNHEY, CDR2 SMNVEV (reference sequence). CDR3 length: 11 amino acids. The CDR3 coding sequence is TGTGCCAGCAGTCCAGGACAGGGACTCCACTTT. Its translation is CASSPGQGLHF.

The chain couples TRBV29-1 to TRBJ2-3; D is unclear. The CDR3 extends over 15 amino acids. Germline V gives CDR1 SQVTM, CDR2 ANQGSEA. The V end was cut by 1 base, the J end by 6 bases, with 17 bases between. CDR3 DNA: TGCAGCGTTGAAGGATCTTCCACTCTTCTCGATACGCAGTATTTT. Translating it yields CSVEGSSTLLDTQYF.

There are a few counts of this clone. This sequence joins TRBV29-1 and TRBJ2-7, with 9 bases identical to TRBD1. The ends lost 5 bases at V and 1 base at J; junction bases unmatched: 6. CDR1 is SQVTM and CDR2 is ANQGSEA in the germline V gene. The length of the CDR3 is 14 residues. The CDR3 loop is CSVPRTGESYEQYF. CDR3 sequence (DNA): TGCAGCGTTCCAAGGACAGGGGAGTCCTACGAGCAGTACTTC.

The rearrangement links TRBV4-1 to TRBJ2-7; no reliable D call. V lost 0 bases and J lost 3, with 9 bases in between. The CDR3 is made up of 14 amino acids. CDR1 MGHRA and CDR2 YSYEKL come from the germline V gene. CDR3 in DNA: TGCGCCAGCAGCCAAGATCCGTCAAGCTACGAGCAGTACTTC. Translated: CASSQDPSSYEQYF.

This clone was counted ten times or more. This chain uses TRBV7-2 with TRBJ2-7, with 8 bases lining up with TRBD1. J gave up 5 bases and V 5 bases, and 8 bases lay outside the gene matches. This CDR3 is 14 amino acids long. The germline CDR1 and CDR2 sequences are SGHTA and FQGNSA. The CDR3 reads CASSHGQGIDEQYF. CDR3 bases: TGTGCCAGCAGCCATGGACAGGGTATCGACGAGCAGTACTTC.

The chain carries TRBV27 and TRBJ2-3, with D tentatively TRBD1 (6 bases). The CDR3 consists of 13 residues. CDR1 MNHEY and CDR2 SMNVEV come from the germline V gene (reference sequence). Trimming shortened V by 6 bases and J by 6 bases, and 13 bases separated the two germline ends. CDR3 protein: CASRGQDSDTQYF. The CDR3 DNA is TGTGCCAGCAGGGGACAAGATTCGGATACGCAGTATTTT.

This clone was observed a handful of times. This chain joins TRBV7-9 and TRBJ2-3, with D unresolved. Trimming took off 6 bases at V and 3 bases at J, with 7 bases between the two ends. The CDR3 covers 12 residues. Germline-derived CDR1 and CDR2 are SEHNR and FQNEAQ (reference sequence). DNA for the CDR3: TGTGCCAGCAGAGAGAGGACAGATACGCAGTATTTT. This codes for CASRERTDTQYF.